The clone carrying this T cell receptor beta chain was counted only a few times. The sample contains more than one DNA sequence encoding this CDR3. Source study methods: Estimated nucleated cell counts came from reference gene primer amplification. Clones were sequenced by immunoSEQ multiplex PCR, and TCRdb holds only the in-frame ones, with some missing. V and J calls plus clone size are reproduced from that table; the DNA served to infer D and trimming. The sample lists more than 200,000 clones, roughly 83% occurring once. The data derive from a study of blood T cell repertoires in COVID-19. Study summary: The cDNA or gDNA used as material had been derived from T cells, B-cell-depleted T cells, or PBMCs.

V lost 1 base and J lost 3, with 4 bases in between. This CDR3 contains 12 residues. Per germline, CDR1 LGHDT and CDR2 YNNKEL (reference sequence). This receptor was identified in a woman in her seventies with active or convalescent COVID-19. The chain carries TRBV3-1 (or the pseudogene TRBV3-2) and TRBJ2-7; D is unclear. Sequencing was performed on peripheral blood. The CDR3 reads CASSQGVYEQYF. CDR3 coding DNA: TGTGCCAGCAGCCAAGGCGTCTACGAGCAGTACTTC.